This T cell receptor (beta chain) was sequenced in a study of T cell responses to AZD1222 COVID-19 vaccine. The V gene end was trimmed by 6 bases and the J gene end by 1 base; junction bases not matched to a gene: 11. This CDR3 spans 17 amino acids. Per germline, CDR1 LNHDA and CDR2 SQIVND (reference sequence). Assay: immunoSEQ multiplex PCR; the TCRdb copy retains only in-frame clones and omits some. This table has 100,000 to 150,000 clones, approximately 85% appearing once. Material: peripheral blood, obtained on day 0 of AZD1222 vaccination. The clonotype was recovered from an adult in good health. The chain recombines TRBV19 with TRBJ1-2, with 10 bases that match TRBD1. This CDR3 reads CASSKRQGASVNYGYTF. DNA of the CDR3: TGTGCCAGTAGCAAAAGACAGGGGGCGAGCGTTAACTATGGCTACACCTTC.